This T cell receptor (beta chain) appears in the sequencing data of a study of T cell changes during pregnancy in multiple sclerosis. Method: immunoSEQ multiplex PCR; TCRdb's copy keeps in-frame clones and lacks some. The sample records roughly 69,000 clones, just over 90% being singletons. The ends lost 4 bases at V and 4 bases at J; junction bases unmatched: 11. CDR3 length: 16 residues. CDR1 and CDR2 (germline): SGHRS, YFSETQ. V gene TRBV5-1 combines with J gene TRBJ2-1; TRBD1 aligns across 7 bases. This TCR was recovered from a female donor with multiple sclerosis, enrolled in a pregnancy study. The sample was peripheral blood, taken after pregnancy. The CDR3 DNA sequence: TGCGCCAGCAGCCAGCAGGGACAGCAAGCATACAATGAGCAGTTCTTC. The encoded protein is CASSQQGQQAYNEQFF.